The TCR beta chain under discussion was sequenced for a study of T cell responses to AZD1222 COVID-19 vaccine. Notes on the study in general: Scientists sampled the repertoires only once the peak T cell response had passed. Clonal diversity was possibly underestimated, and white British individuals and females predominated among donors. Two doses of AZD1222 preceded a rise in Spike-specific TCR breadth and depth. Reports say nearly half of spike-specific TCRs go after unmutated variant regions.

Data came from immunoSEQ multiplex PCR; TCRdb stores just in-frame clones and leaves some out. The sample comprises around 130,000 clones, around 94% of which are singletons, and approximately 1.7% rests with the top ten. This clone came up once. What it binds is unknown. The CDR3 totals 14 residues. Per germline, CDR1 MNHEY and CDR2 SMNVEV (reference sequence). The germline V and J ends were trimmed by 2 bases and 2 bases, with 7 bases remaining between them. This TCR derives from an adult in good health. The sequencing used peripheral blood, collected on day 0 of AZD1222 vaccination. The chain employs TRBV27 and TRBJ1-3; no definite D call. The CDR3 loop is CASSLDPAGNTIYF. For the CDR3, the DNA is TGTGCCAGCAGTTTAGACCCGGCTGGAAACACCATATATTTT.